This record looks at one T cell receptor (beta chain) sequence and its context. Its specificity is not known. Sequencing was performed with immunoSEQ multiplex PCR; in TCRdb, only in-frame clones are kept and a portion is missing. Of tens of thousands of clones listed, about 85% are singletons. The CDR3 is made up of 13 amino acids. The V gene lost 5 bases and the J gene lost 0 bases, with 7 bases spanning the gap. CDR1 and CDR2 from the germline V gene are SGHTA and FQGTGA. This record belongs to a study of OX40 agonist ivuxolimab in advanced cancers. Overall study: Patients were dosed intravenously with ivuxolimab at 0.01 to 10 mg/kg every 2 weeks. Therapy given before enrollment (anti-PD-1, anti-PD-L1 or anti-CTLA-4) was allowed, and around 40% had some. Study results and limitations: Patients who responded partially at 0.1-3.0 mg/kg showed clonal expansion ranking among the lowest.

The source of this sequence is an adult with an advanced solid tumor such as melanoma, head and neck, liver or kidney cancer. The genes are TRBV7-3 and TRBJ2-5; possible D gene TRBD1, 5 bases. The sample in question was CD4+ or CD8+ T cells sorted from blood, obtained in a trial of the OX40 agonist ivuxolimab. The CDR3 coding sequence is TGTGCCAGCAGCCCGGACAACCAAGAGACCCAGTACTTC. Translated, it gives CASSPDNQETQYF.